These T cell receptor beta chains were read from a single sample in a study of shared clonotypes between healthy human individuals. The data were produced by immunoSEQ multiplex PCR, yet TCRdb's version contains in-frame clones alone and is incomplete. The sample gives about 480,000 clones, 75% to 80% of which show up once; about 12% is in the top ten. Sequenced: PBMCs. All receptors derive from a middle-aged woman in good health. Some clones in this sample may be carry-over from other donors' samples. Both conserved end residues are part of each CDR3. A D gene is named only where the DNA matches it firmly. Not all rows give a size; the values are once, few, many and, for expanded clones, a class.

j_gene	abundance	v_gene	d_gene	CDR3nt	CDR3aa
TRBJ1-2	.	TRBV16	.	TGTGCCAGCAGCCAAGAAGTTGCTAATGGCTACACCTTC	CASSQEVANGYTF
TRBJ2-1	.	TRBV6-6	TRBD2	TGTGCCAGCAGAGGGACTAGCGGGAGTCGGGAAAATGAGCAGTTCTTC	CASRGTSGSRENEQFF
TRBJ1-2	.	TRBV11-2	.	TGTGCCAGCAGCATGGGATTAGCTAACTATGGCTACACCTTC	CASSMGLANYGYTF
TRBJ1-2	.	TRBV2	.	TGTGCCAGCAGCGAACAGGGTACCTATGGCTACACCTTC	CASSEQGTYGYTF
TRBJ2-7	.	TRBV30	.	TGTGCCTGGAGCCCGATCTCCCTCTCCTACGAGCAGTACTTC	CAWSPISLSYEQYF
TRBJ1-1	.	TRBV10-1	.	TGCGCCAGCAGTGAGCAGGGGAATACTGAAGCTTTCTTT	CASSEQGNTEAFF
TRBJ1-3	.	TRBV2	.	TGTGCCAGCAGTGAAGAGACCCGAAACACCATATATTTT	CASSEETRNTIYF
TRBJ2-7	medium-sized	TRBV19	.	TGTGCCAGCAGTACCCTAGACGGGGCACAGACCTACGAGCAGTACTTC	CASSTLDGAQTYEQYF
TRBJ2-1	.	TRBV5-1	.	TGCGCCAGCAGCTTAGGCCGTCACTCCTACAATGAGCAGTTCTTC	CASSLGRHSYNEQFF
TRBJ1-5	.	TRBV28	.	TGTGCCAGCAGTTCGCCGGCCAGGGCGAATCAGCCCCAGCATTTT	CASSSPARANQPQHF
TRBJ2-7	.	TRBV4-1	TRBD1	TGCGCCAGCAGCCGGGGGACAGCCTACGAGCAGTACTTC	CASSRGTAYEQYF
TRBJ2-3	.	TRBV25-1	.	TGTGCCAGCAGTGAATATGCAGGCCTGGCGCAGTATTTT	CASSEYAGLAQYF
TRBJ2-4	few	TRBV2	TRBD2	TGTGCCAGCAGTTCCAGGCTAGCGGGACCCGAAAAAAACATTCAGTACTTC	CASSSRLAGPEKNIQYF
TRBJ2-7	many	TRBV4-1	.	TGCGCCAGCAGCCAAGGGTCGGGTGGCGAGCAGTACTTC	CASSQGSGGEQYF
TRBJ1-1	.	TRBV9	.	TGTGCCAGCAGCATTGGACAGCGCGCTGAAGCTTTCTTT	CASSIGQRAEAFF
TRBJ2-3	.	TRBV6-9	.	TGTGTCCCCGACGGGTCCGGGGGTTTCACAGATACGCAGTATTTT	CVPDGSGGFTDTQYF
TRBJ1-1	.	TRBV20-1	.	TGCAGTGCTAGAGAACACACTGAAGCTTTCTTT	CSAREHTEAFF
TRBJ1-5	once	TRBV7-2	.	TGTGCCAGCAGCTTCGCTAGGGGGCCCCAGCATTTT	CASSFARGPQHF
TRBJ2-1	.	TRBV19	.	TGTGCCAGTAGTATACGGGTGGGATCCGGCAATGAGCAGTTCTTC	CASSIRVGSGNEQFF
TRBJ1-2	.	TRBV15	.	TGTGCCACCAGCAGAGGTCAGAACTATGGCTACACCTTC	CATSRGQNYGYTF
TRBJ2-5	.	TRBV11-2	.	TGTGCCAGCAGCTTAGCGGGTCAGTTGGAGACCCAGTACTTC	CASSLAGQLETQYF
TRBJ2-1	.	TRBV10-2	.	TGCGCCAGCAGTGTTGGGAGGAGGGGTGAGCAGTTCTTC	CASSVGRRGEQFF
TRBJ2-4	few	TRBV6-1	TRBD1	TGTGCCAGCGGGGACAGGGCTGAAAACATTCAGTACTTC	CASGDRAENIQYF
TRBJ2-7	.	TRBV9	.	TGTGCCAGCAGCGTAGACGGGGACTACGAGCAGTACTTC	CASSVDGDYEQYF
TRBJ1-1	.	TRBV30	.	TGTGCCTGGAGTGTTGCTTGGAACACTGAAGCTTTCTTT	CAWSVAWNTEAFF
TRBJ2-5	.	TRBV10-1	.	TGCGCCAGCAGTGAGGAGGGTGCCGACCAAGAGACCCAGTACTTC	CASSEEGADQETQYF
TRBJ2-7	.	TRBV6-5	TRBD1	TGTGCCAGCAGTTACCGACAGGGGAGCCCCTACGAGCAGTACTTC	CASSYRQGSPYEQYF
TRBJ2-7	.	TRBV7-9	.	TGTGCCAGCAGGCCCCGACAAGGCTCCTACGAGCAGTACTTC	CASRPRQGSYEQYF
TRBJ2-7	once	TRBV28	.	TGTGCCACTCTGTCACTAACTATGACCTACGAGCAGTACTTC	CATLSLTMTYEQYF
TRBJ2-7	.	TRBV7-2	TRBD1	TGTGCCAGCAGCTGGGGACAGCCGTCCTACGAGCAGTACTTC	CASSWGQPSYEQYF
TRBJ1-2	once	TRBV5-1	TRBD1	TGCGCCAGCAGCTTGGACCGAGGGGGCGCGGGCTACACCTTC	CASSLDRGGAGYTF
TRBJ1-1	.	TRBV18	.	TGTGCCAGCTCACCACCGGCAGGGATGAACACTGAAGCTTTCTTT	CASSPPAGMNTEAFF
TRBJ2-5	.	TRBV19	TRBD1	TGTGCCAGTAGTATATTCTCCGGGACAGGGAGAGGGACCCAGTACTTC	CASSIFSGTGRGTQYF
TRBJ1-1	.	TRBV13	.	TGTGCCAGCAGCTTAGCCATAGGTGAAGCTTTCTTT	CASSLAIGEAFF
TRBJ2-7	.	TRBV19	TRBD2	TGTGCCAGTTCCACAAGGACTAGCGGGAGGTTCACATCCTACGAGCAGTACTTC	CASSTRTSGRFTSYEQYF
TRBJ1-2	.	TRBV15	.	TGTGCCACCAGCCCACCGGGTGGGGGACTAGCTAACTATGGCTACACCTTC	CATSPPGGGLANYGYTF
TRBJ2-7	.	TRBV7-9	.	TGTGCCAGCAGCTTACAGGGGCCGAGGGAGCAGTACTTC	CASSLQGPREQYF
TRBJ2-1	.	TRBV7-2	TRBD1	TGTGCCAGCAGCCCTGGGACAGCTTACAATGAGCAGTTCTTC	CASSPGTAYNEQFF
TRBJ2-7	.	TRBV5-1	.	TGCGCCAGCAGCTCCCTTAGCGTCGGTTCCTACGAGCAGTACTTC	CASSSLSVGSYEQYF
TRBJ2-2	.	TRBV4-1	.	TGCGCCAGCAGCCGATTACGGGCAGGGCTCACCGGGGAGCTGTTTTTT	CASSRLRAGLTGELFF
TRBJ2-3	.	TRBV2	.	TGTGCCAGCAGTCACCGGCCGGATTATACGCAGTATTTT	CASSHRPDYTQYF
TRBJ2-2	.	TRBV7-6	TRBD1	TGTGCCAGCAGCTTGACCTCAGGGGGTCCGAACACCGGGGAGCTGTTTTTT	CASSLTSGGPNTGELFF
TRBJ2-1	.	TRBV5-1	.	TGCGCCAGCAGCTTCCAAGACAGCAAAGATGAGCAGTTCTTC	CASSFQDSKDEQFF
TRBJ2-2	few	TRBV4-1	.	TGCGCCAGCAGCCAAGATCTCAGGCCGTCGAACACCGGGGAGCTGTTTTTT	CASSQDLRPSNTGELFF
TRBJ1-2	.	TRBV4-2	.	TGTGCCAGCAGCCAAAAGAGGGGGTGGGACTATGGCTACACCTTC	CASSQKRGWDYGYTF
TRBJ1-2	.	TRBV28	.	TGTGCCAGCAGTTTATTTCCTCGGGACTATGGCTACACCTTC	CASSLFPRDYGYTF
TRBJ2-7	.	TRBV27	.	TGTGCCAGCAGCTCCCCTAGGGGTGGTGGAGGCTACGAGCAGTACTTC	CASSSPRGGGGYEQYF
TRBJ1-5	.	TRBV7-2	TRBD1	TGTGCCAGCAGCTTAGCGGCAGGGGGCAGGGATCAGCCCCAGCATTTT	CASSLAAGGRDQPQHF